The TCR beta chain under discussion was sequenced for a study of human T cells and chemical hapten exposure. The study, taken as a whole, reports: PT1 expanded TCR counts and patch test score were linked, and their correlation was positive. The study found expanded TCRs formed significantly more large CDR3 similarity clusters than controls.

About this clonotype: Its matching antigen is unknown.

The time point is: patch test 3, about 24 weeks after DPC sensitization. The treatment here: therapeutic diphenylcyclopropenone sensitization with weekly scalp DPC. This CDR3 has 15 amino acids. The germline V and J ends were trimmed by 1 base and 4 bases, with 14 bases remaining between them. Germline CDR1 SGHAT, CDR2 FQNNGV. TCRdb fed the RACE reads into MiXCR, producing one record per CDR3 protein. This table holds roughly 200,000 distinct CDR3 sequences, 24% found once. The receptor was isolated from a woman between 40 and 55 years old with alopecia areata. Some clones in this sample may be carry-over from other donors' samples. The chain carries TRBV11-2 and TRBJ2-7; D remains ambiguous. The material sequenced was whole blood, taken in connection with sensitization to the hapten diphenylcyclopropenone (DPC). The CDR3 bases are TGTGCCAGCAGCTTAGGGTTCCTTGCCGGGTACGAGCAGTACTTC. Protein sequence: CASSLGFLAGYEQYF.